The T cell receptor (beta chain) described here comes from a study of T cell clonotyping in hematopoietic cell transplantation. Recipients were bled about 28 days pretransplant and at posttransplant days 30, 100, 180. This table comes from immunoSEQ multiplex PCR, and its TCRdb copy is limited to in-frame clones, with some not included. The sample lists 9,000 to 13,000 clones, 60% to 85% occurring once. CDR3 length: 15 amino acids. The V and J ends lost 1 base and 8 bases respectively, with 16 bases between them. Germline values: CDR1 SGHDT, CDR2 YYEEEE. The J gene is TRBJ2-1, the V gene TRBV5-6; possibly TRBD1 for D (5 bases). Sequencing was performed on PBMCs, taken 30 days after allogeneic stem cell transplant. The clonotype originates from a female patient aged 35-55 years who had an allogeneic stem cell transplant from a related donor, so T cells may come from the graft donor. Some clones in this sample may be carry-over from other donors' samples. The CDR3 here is CASSLNVGDPHEQFF. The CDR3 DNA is TGTGCCAGCAGCTTGAATGTAGGGGATCCACATGAGCAGTTCTTC.